The clone carrying this T cell receptor (beta chain) has ten or more counts. Its antigen is as yet unknown. The data were taken from a study of T cell repertoires in cytomegalovirus infection. Study-level information: Both CMV infection and a matching HLA type were indicated by public TCR beta signatures. Overall study findings and caveats: Clonotypes of TCR beta that were HLA-C-restricted and CMV-specific dominated the ex vivo response. Of the TCR beta families, the public ones yielded a cumulative frequency that identified carriers of CMV plus the relevant HLA.

TCRdb processed the reads anew with MiXCR; each CDR3 protein has one entry. Found here are around 310,000 distinct CDR3 sequences, roughly a sixth of them singletons; the top ten hold approximately 12%. What was sequenced was PBMCs. This receptor was identified in a human donor in good health (CMV status not recorded). Some clones in this sample may be carry-over from other donors' samples.

This chain's CDR3 is CASSKSDRNSNQPQHF. The CDR3, as DNA: TGTGCCAGCAGCAAATCAGACAGGAATAGCAATCAGCCCCAGCATTTT. The V and J genes are TRBV7-2 and TRBJ1-5; a possible D gene is TRBD1 (6 bases). CDR1 SGHTA and CDR2 FQGNSA come from the germline V gene. Trimming removed 5 bases at V and 0 bases at J, with 14 bases between. This CDR3 has 16 amino acids. Full variable domain (remainder filled in from reference TRBV7-2 and TRBJ1-5): GAGVSQSPSNKVTEKGKDVELRCDPISGHTALYWYRQSLGQGLEFLIYFQGNSAPDKSGLPSDRFSAERTGGSVSTLTIQRTQQEDSAVYLCASSKSDRNSNQPQHFGDGTRLSIL.